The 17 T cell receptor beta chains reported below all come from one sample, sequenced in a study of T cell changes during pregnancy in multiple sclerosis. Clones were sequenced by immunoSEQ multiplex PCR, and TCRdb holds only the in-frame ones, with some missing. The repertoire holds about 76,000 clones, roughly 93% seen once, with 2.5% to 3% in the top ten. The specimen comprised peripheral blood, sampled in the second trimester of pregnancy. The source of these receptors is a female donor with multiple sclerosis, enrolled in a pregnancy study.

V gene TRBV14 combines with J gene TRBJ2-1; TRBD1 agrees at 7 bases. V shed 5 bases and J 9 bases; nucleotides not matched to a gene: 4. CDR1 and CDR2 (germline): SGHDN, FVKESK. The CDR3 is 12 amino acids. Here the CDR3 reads CASSMTGTEQFF. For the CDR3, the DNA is TGTGCCAGCAGCATGACAGGGACTGAGCAGTTCTTC.

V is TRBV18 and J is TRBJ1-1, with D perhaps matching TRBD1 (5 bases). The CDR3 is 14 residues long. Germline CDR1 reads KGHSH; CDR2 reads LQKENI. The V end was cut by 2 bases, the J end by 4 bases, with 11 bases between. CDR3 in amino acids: CASSPRGRSTEAFF. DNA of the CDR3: TGTGCCAGCTCACCAAGGGGCCGGAGCACTGAAGCTTTCTTT.

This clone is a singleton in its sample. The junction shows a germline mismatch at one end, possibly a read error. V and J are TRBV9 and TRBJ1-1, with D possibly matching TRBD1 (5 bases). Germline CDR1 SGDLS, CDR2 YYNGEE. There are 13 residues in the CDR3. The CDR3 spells CASSEDMNTEAFF. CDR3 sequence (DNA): TGTGCCAGCAGCGAGGACATGAATACTGAAGCTTTCTTT.

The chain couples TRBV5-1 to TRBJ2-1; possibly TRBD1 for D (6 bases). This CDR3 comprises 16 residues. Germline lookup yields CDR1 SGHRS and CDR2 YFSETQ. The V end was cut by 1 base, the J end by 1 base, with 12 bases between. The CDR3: CASSLPEGESYNEQFF. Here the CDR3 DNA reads TGCGCCAGCAGCTTGCCAGAGGGGGAATCCTACAATGAGCAGTTCTTC. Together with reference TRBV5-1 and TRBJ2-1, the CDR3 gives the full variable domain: KAGVTQTPRYLIKTRGQQVTLSCSPISGHRSVSWYQQTPGQGLQFLFEYFSETQRNKGNFPGRFSGRQFSNSRSEMNVSTLELGDSALYLCASSLPEGESYNEQFFGPGTRLTVL.

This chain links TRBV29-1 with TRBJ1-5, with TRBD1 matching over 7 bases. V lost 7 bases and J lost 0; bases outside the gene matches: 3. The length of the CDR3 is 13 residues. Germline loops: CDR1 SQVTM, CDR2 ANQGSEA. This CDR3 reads CSAGTASNQPQHF. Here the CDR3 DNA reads TGCAGCGCGGGGACAGCTAGCAATCAGCCCCAGCATTTT.

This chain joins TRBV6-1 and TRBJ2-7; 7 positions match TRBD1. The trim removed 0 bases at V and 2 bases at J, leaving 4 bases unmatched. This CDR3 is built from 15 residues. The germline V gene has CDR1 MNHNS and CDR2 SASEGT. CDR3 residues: CASSEAPGQAYEQYF. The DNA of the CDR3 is TGTGCCAGCAGTGAAGCGCCCGGACAGGCCTACGAGCAGTACTTC.

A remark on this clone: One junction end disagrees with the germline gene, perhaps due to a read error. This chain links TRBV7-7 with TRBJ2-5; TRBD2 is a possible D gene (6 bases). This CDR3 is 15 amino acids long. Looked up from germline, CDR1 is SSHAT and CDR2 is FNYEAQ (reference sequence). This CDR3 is CASSPGRGTQETQYF. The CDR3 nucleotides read TGTGCTAGCAGCCCCGGGCGGGGCACCCAAGAGACCCAGTACTTC.

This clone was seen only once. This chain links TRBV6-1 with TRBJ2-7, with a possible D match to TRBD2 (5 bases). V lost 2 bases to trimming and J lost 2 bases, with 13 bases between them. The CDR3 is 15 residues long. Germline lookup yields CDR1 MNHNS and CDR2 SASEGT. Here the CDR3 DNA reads TGTGCCAGCAGTGAAATCAGCGGACTTACCTACGAGCAGTACTTC. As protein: CASSEISGLTYEQYF.

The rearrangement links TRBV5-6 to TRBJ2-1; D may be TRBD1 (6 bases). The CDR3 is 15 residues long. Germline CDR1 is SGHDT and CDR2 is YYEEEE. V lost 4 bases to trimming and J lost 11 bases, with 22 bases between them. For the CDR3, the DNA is TGTGCCAGCAGCGGAACAGGGTTAGGGGTAATGAAGCAGTTCTTC. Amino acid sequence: CASSGTGLGVMKQFF.

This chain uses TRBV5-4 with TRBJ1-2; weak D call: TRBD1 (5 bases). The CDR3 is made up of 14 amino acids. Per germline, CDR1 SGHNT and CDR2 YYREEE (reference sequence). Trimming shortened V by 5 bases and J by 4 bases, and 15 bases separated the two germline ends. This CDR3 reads CASRAVGGIYGYTF. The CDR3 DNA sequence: TGTGCCAGCAGGGCAGTTGGGGGGATCTATGGCTACACCTTC. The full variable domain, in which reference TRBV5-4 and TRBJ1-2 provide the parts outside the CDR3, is ETGVTQSPTHLIKTRGQQVTLRCSSQSGHNTVSWYQQALGQGPQFIFQYYREEENGRGNFPPRFSGLQFPNYSSELNVNALELDDSALYLCASRAVGGIYGYTFGSGTRLTVV.

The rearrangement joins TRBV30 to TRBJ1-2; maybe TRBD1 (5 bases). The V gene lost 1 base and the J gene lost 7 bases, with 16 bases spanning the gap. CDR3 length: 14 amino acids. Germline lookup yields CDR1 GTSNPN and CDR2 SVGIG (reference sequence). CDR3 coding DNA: TGTGCCTGGAGTGGCAGGGTAGGCCTCTCTGGCTACACCTTC. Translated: CAWSGRVGLSGYTF. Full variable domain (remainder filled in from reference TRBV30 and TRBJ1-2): SQTIHQWPATLVQPVGSPLSLECTVEGTSNPNLYWYRQAAGRGLQLLFYSVGIGQISSEVPQNLSASRPQDRQFILSSKKLLLSDSGFYLCAWSGRVGLSGYTFGSGTRLTVV.

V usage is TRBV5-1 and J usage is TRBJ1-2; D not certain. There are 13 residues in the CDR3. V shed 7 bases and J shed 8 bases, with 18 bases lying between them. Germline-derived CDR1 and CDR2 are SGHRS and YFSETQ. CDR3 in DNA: TGCGCCAGCTCGGAGGAGGCAATAGACGGCTACACCTTC. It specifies CASSEEAIDGYTF. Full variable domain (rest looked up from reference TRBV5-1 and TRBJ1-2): KAGVTQTPRYLIKTRGQQVTLSCSPISGHRSVSWYQQTPGQGLQFLFEYFSETQRNKGNFPGRFSGRQFSNSRSEMNVSTLELGDSALYLCASSEEAIDGYTFGSGTRLTVV.

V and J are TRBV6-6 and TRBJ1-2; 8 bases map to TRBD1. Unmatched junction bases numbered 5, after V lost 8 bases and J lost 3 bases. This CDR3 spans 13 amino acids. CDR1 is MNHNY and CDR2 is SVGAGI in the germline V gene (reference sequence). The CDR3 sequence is CASYVGQDYGYTF. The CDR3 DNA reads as TGTGCCAGCTACGTGGGACAGGACTATGGCTACACCTTC.

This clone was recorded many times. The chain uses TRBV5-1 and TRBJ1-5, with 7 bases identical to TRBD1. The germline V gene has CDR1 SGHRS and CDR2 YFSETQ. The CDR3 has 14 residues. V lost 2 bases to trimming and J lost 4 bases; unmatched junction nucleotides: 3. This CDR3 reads CASSLGDRNQPQHF. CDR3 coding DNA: TGCGCCAGCAGCTTAGGGGACAGAAATCAGCCCCAGCATTTT.

CDR3 amino acids: CASSKPSGPNTEAFF. CDR3 coding DNA: TGTGCCAGTAGTAAGCCCTCAGGGCCAAACACTGAAGCTTTCTTT. The chain joins TRBV19 to TRBJ1-1; tentatively, D is TRBD1 (5 bases). The CDR3 has 15 amino acids. V lost 4 bases and J lost 2, with 14 bases in between. Germline values: CDR1 LNHDA, CDR2 SQIVND (reference sequence).

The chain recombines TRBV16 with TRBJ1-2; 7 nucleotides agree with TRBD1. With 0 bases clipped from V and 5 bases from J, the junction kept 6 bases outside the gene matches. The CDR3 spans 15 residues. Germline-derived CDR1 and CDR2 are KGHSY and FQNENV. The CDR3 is CASSQSGDSWYGYTF. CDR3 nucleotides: TGTGCCAGCAGCCAATCGGGGGACAGCTGGTATGGCTACACCTTC.

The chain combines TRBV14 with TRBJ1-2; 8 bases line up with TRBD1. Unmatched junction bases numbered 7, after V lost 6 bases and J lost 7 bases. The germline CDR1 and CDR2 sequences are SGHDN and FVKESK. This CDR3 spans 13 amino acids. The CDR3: CASRAGGGRGYTF. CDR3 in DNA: TGTGCCAGCAGAGCAGGGGGCGGCCGTGGCTACACCTTC.